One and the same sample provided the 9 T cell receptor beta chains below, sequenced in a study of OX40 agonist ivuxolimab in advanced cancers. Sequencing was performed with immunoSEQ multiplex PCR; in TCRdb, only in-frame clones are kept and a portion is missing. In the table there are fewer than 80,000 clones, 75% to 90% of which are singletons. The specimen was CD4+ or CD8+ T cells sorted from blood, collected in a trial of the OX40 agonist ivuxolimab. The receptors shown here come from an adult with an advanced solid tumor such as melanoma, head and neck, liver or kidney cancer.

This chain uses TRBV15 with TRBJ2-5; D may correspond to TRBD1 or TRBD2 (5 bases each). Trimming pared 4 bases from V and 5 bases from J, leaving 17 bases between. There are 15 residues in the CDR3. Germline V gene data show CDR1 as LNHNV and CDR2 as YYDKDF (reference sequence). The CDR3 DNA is TGTGCCACCAGCAAAGGACTCAGGGAGAGGGAGACCCAGTACTTC. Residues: CATSKGLRERETQYF.

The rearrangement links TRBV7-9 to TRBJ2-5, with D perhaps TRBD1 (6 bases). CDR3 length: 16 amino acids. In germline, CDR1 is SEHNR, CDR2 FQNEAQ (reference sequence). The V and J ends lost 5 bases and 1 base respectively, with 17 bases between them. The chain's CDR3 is CASSTNREKGQETQYF. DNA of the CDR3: TGTGCCAGCAGCACTAACAGGGAAAAGGGCCAAGAGACCCAGTACTTC.

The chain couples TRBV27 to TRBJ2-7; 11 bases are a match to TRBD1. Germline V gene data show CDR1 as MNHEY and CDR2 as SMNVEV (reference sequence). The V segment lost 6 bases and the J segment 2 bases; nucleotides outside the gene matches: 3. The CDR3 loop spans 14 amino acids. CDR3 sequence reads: CASRMGQGAYEQYF. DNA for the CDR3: TGTGCCAGCAGGATGGGACAGGGGGCCTACGAGCAGTACTTC.

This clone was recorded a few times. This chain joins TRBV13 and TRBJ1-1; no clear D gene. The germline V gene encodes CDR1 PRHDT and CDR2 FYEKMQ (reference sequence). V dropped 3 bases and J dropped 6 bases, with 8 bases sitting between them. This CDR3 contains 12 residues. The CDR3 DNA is TGTGCCAGCAGCTTTCTGAAGGCTGAAGCTTTCTTT. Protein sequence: CASSFLKAEAFF.

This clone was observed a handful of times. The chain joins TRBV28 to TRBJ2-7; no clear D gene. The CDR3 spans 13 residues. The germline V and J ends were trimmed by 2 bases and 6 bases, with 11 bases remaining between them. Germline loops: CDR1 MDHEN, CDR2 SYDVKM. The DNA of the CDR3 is TGTGCCAGCAGTTTAGACCGAATGGGCGAGCAGTACTTC. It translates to CASSLDRMGEQYF.

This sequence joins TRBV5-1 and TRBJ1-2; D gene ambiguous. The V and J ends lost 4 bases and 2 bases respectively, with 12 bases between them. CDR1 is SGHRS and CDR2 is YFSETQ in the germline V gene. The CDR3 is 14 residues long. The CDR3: CASSRWRANYGYTF. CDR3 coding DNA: TGCGCCAGCAGCAGGTGGCGGGCCAACTATGGCTACACCTTC.

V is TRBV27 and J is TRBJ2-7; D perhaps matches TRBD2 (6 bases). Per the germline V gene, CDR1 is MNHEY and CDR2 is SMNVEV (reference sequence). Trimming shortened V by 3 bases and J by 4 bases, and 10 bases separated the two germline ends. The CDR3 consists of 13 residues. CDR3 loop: CASSFGTVYEQYF. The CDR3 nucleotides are TGTGCCAGCAGTTTCGGGACTGTGTACGAGCAGTACTTC.

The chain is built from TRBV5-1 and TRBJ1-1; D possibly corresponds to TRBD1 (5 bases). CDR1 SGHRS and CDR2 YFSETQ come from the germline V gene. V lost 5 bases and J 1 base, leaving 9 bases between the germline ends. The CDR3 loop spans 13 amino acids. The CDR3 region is CASRPTGNTEAFF. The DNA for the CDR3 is TGCGCCAGCAGACCTACAGGGAACACTGAAGCTTTCTTT.

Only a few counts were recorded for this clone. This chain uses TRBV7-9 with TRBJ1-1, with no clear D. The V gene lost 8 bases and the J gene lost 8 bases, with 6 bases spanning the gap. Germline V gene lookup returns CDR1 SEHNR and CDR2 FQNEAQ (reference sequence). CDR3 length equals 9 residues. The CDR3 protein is CASSWEAFF. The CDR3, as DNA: TGTGCCAGCTCCTGGGAAGCTTTCTTT.